Listed below are T cell receptor beta chains from one sample, sequenced in a study of control samples from healthy donors and cancer patients. The table came from immunoSEQ multiplex PCR; TCRdb's copy has only in-frame clones and leaves some out. The sample lists 150,000 to 200,000 clones, around 91% seen once, with approximately 1.5% in the top ten. The specimen sequenced was blood. These TCRs come from a woman between 25 and 40 years old in good health. Both conserved end residues are part of each CDR3. Each record gives: J gene, V gene, CDR3 length, CDR3 protein.

TRBJ1-2,TRBV6-4,13,CASSDSDQGGYTF
TRBJ2-5,TRBV27,14,CASSRGAGYETQYF
TRBJ2-7,TRBV7-2,14,CASSFGTSGYEQYF
TRBJ1-5,TRBV6-5,15,CASSPTSEPYQPQHF
TRBJ1-1,TRBV7-2,13,CASSLLQGAEAFF
TRBJ1-1,TRBV6-4,13,CASSQGVNTEAFF
TRBJ2-2,TRBV13,15,CASSFSQGTTGELFF
TRBJ2-1,TRBV4-3,15,CASSQGAGSGNEQFF
TRBJ1-3,TRBV7-2,15,CASSLGLGGGNTIYF
TRBJ1-2,TRBV30,13,CAWSSGSNYGYTF
TRBJ1-1,TRBV5-1,15,CASSLAGTLNTEAFF
TRBJ1-6,TRBV5-1,16,CASSLAGVRYNSPLHF
TRBJ1-5,TRBV5-1,14,CASSSGHSNQPQHF
TRBJ1-1,TRBV2,11,CASRRNTEAFF
TRBJ1-1,TRBV6-5,13,CASSTGQNTEAFF
TRBJ1-2,TRBV6-5,13,CASSYGRIYGYTF
TRBJ1-5,TRBV11-2,14,CASSPDRGNQPQHF
TRBJ1-4,TRBV3-1/TRBV3-2,15,CASSQGQGVDEKLFF
TRBJ1-2,TRBV20-1,11,CSARDREGYTF
TRBJ2-5,TRBV5-1,14,CASSLTGGGETQYF
TRBJ1-1,TRBV13,14,CASSIGQMNTEAFF
TRBJ2-1,TRBV7-9,11,CASTGWDEQFF
TRBJ1-5,TRBV10-1,15,CASSTGQNSNQPQHF
TRBJ2-1,TRBV7-3,15,CASSDRLAGVEAQFF
TRBJ1-3,TRBV7-9,15,CASSIFTGGGNTIYF
TRBJ1-2,TRBV28,15,CASSSLGASNYGYTF
TRBJ2-5,TRBV11-1,14,CASSLGSDQETQYF
TRBJ1-1,TRBV5-1,14,CASSLGPTNTEAFF
TRBJ2-1,TRBV24-1,15,CATSDSGQGGNEQFF
TRBJ1-3,TRBV5-1,15,CASSLGQGMGDTIYF
TRBJ2-1,TRBV14,15,CASSQDRGAGNEQFF
TRBJ1-5,TRBV7-6,14,CASSFWEGNQPQHF
TRBJ1-1,TRBV9,15,CASSVAPDINTEAFF
TRBJ1-6,TRBV19,16,CASRTGASSYNSPLHF
TRBJ2-5,TRBV19,15,CASSRDRGTGETQYF
TRBJ2-3,TRBV7-9,15,CASSFPGASTDTQYF
TRBJ1-1,TRBV24-1,15,CATSENRFLNTEAFF
TRBJ2-1,TRBV19,15,CASSKTWGIYNEQFF
TRBJ1-1,TRBV28,14,CASRHGQVVNEAFF
TRBJ1-6,TRBV4-2,15,CASSQPDSLNSPLHF